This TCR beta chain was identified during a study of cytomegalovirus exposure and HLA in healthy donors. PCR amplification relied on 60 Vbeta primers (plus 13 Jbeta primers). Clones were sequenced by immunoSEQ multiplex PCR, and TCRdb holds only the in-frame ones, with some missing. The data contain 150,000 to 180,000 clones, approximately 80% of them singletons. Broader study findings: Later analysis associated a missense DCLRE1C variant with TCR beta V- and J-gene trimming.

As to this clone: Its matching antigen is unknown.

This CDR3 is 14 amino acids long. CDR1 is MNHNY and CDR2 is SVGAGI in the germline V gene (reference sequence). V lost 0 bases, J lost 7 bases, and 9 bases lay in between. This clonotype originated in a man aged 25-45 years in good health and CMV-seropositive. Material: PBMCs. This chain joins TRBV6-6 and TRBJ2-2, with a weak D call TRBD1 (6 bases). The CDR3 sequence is CASSYSGGGGELFF. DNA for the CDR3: TGTGCCAGCAGTTACTCAGGGGGTGGCGGGGAGCTGTTTTTT.